The clone carrying this T cell receptor beta chain was seen a single time. What it recognizes is unknown. Antigen-specific CD4+ T cells were expanded (with viral peptide pools) by the ViraFEST assay ahead of sequencing. CD4+ T cells were isolated after around ten days of culture. Participants were given two doses of BNT162b2 or mRNA-1273 vaccine. Days 3 and 7 saw half the medium replaced with IL-2 medium. The ends lost 4 bases at V and 5 bases at J; junction bases unmatched: 10. This CDR3 spans 16 amino acids. The germline V gene has CDR1 SGHRS and CDR2 YFSETQ. The source of the sample is a study of vaccination effects on CD4 cells after COVID-19. The repertoire was sequenced with immunoSEQ multiplex PCR; TCRdb's copy has only in-frame clones and lacks some. The table shows tens of thousands of clones, with approximately 73% occurring only once.

The sequence was collected from a human donor who received a COVID-19 vaccine. The sequencing here drew on CD4+ T cells from PBMCs cultured with HCoV-229E spike peptides, taken after COVID-19 vaccination. The V call is TRBV5-1, the J call TRBJ2-1; 9 bases fit TRBD2. The DNA of the CDR3 is TGCGCCAGCAGCCCGGGCGGGGGGGTCAGTAACAATGAGCAGTTCTTC. Protein product: CASSPGGGVSNNEQFF.